The TCR beta chain under discussion was sequenced for a study of tumor-infiltrating lymphocytes in localized non-small cell lung cancer. Method: immunoSEQ multiplex PCR; TCRdb's copy keeps in-frame clones and lacks some. The sample has more than 10,000 clones, 78% seen once. This clone showed up just a few times. Germline V lookup: CDR1 SNHLY, CDR2 FYNNEI. The V end was cut by 4 bases, the J end by 5 bases, with 15 bases between. The CDR3 has 16 residues. The chain links TRBV2 to TRBJ1-6; D is unresolved. Sequenced input: lung tumor tissue. The source of this sequence is a human donor with non-small cell lung cancer. Here the CDR3 reads CASSGQAAVNNSPLHF. DNA for the CDR3: TGTGCCAGCAGTGGTCAGGCCGCCGTCAATAATTCACCCCTCCACTTT.